What follows are 30 T cell receptor beta chains derived from one specimen sequenced in a study of blood T cells in healthy people across ages. Primed by a sample-barcoded 5' primer and a J-beta primer mix, a second PCR proceeded for roughly 6 to 12 cycles. TCRdb used MiXCR to reprocess the 5' RACE reads, holding one entry per CDR3 protein. The data contain over 450,000 distinct CDR3 sequences, approximately 25% of them singletons. A further study also used this sample, focusing on T cells of mothers and their children.

Input material: blood. The receptors derive from a boy aged 5-17 years in good health.

The genes are TRBV6-2 or TRBV6-3 and TRBJ2-1; D may correspond to TRBD1 or TRBD2 (5 bases each). V was trimmed by 2 bases and J by 0 bases, leaving 11 bases between them. The CDR3 is made up of 16 amino acids. Germline CDR1 is MNHEY and CDR2 is SVGEGT. This CDR3 is CASSYPDGGSYNEQFF. The CDR3 region has the DNA TGTGCCAGCAGTTACCCGGATGGGGGCTCCTACAATGAGCAGTTCTTC.

Concerning this clonotype: One end of the junction varies from germline; a read error may be responsible. J is TRBJ2-4 and V is TRBV29-1; D is undetermined. Germline loops: CDR1 SQVTM, CDR2 ANQGSEA. This CDR3 spans 11 amino acids. CDR3 coding DNA: TGCAGCGGGGTAGCCAAAAACATTCAGAACTTC. Encoded protein: CSGVAKNIQNF.

Here the CDR3 DNA reads TGTGCCAGCAGCTTAGATCAGGGGACTAACACTGAAGCTTTCTTT. Its protein product is CASSLDQGTNTEAFF. The V and J genes are TRBV7-9 and TRBJ1-1, with D possibly being TRBD1 (6 bases). Deletions cut 1 base from V and 2 bases from J, with 11 bases between. This CDR3 is 15 amino acids long. Germline V CDR1 and CDR2: SEHNR, FQNEAQ (reference sequence).

This clonotype was observed a handful of times. The chain uses TRBV4-3 and TRBJ2-5; D remains ambiguous. The CDR3 extends over 15 amino acids. CDR1 is LGHNA and CDR2 is YSLEER in the germline V gene. The ends were cut back, 0 bases at V and 2 bases at J, with 10 bases in the middle. The CDR3: CASSQDHGAQETQYF. CDR3 coding DNA: TGCGCCAGCAGCCAAGATCACGGAGCACAAGAGACCCAGTACTTC.

This clonotype has a handful of counts. The rearrangement uses TRBV20-1 and TRBJ1-2; possibly TRBD1 for D (5 bases). The V and J ends lost 5 bases and 8 bases respectively, with 15 bases between them. Germline V CDR1 and CDR2: DFQATT, SNEGSKA (reference sequence). This CDR3 comprises 12 residues. The chain's CDR3 is CSAGRAMVGYTF. The CDR3 DNA is TGCAGTGCTGGCAGGGCCATGGTAGGCTACACCTTC.

The chain joins TRBV4-3 to TRBJ1-2; maybe TRBD1 (5 bases). The germline V and J ends were trimmed by 5 bases and 8 bases, with 18 bases remaining between them. The V gene's germline CDR1 is LGHNA and CDR2 YSLEER. CDR3 length equals 14 residues. CDR3 sequence (DNA): TGCGCCAGCAGCGAGGGGTCCGGTTGGGACGGCTACACCTTC. Translated, it gives CASSEGSGWDGYTF.

There are many counts of this clonotype. V gene TRBV10-2 combines with J gene TRBJ2-5; 8 bases map to TRBD2. After removal of 6 bases from V and 1 base from J, the junction contained 7 bases not matched to a gene. There are 15 residues in the CDR3. Germline V CDR1 and CDR2: WSHSY, SAAADI. CDR3 amino acids: CASSGLLAAQETQYF. The CDR3 region has the DNA TGCGCCAGCAGCGGGCTACTAGCGGCCCAAGAGACCCAGTACTTC.

This chain joins TRBV5-4 and TRBJ1-2; 10 bases agree with TRBD1. The CDR3 totals 17 residues. The junction had 14 bases not matched to a gene; V was cut back by 3 bases and J by 6 bases. Germline V lookup: CDR1 SGHNT, CDR2 YYREEE (reference sequence). DNA of the CDR3: TGTGCCAGCAGCTGGGCGCCGGGACAGGGGTCGGGGGATGGCTACACCTTC. Amino acid sequence: CASSWAPGQGSGDGYTF.

The rearrangement joins TRBV4-2 to TRBJ2-6; D unresolved. From germline, CDR1 is LGHNA and CDR2 YNFKEQ. Trimming pared 1 base from V and 0 bases from J, leaving 10 bases between. The CDR3 runs 17 residues. The CDR3 nucleotides read TGTGCCAGCAGCCAAGTGGTAGTCAGCTCTGGGGCCAACGTCCTGACTTTC. As protein: CASSQVVVSSGANVLTF.

The gene calls are TRBV7-9 and TRBJ2-7; D unclear. This CDR3 is built from 13 residues. The germline V gene encodes CDR1 SEHNR and CDR2 FQNEAQ (reference sequence). V was cut by 5 bases and J by 5 bases, with 13 bases left in between. In DNA, the CDR3 is TGTGCCAGCAGCCTACCAAGGGTCCACGAGCAGTACTTC. It codes for CASSLPRVHEQYF. The variable domain in full, completed from reference TRBV7-9 and TRBJ2-7, reads DTGVSQNPRHKITKRGQNVTFRCDPISEHNRLYWYRQTLGQGPEFLTYFQNEAQLEKSRLLSDRFSAERPKGSFSTLEIQRTEQGDSAMYLCASSLPRVHEQYFGPGTRLTVT.

A few counts support this clonotype. The chain combines TRBV7-2 with TRBJ2-1, with D maybe TRBD2 (6 bases). Germline values: CDR1 SGHTA, CDR2 FQGNSA. V was shortened by 6 bases and J by 5 bases, with 20 bases between the two germline ends. CDR3 length: 16 residues. The CDR3 loop is CASRSPGGIQNNEQFF. The CDR3 nucleotides read TGTGCCAGCAGATCCCCCGGGGGTATACAAAACAATGAGCAGTTCTTC.

The chain is built from TRBV11-2 and TRBJ2-5, with 8 positions matching TRBD1. The V gene end was trimmed by 5 bases and the J gene end by 3 bases; junction bases not matched to a gene: 8. Germline V lookup: CDR1 SGHAT, CDR2 FQNNGV. The CDR3 spans 15 residues. CDR3 region: CASSQPTGAKETQYF. The CDR3 DNA sequence: TGTGCCAGCAGCCAGCCGACAGGGGCAAAAGAGACCCAGTACTTC. The full variable domain, rest sourced from reference TRBV11-2 and TRBJ2-5, is EAGVAQSPRYKIIEKRQSVAFWCNPISGHATLYWYQQILGQGPKLLIQFQNNGVVDDSQLPKDRFSAERLKGVDSTLKIQPAKLEDSAVYLCASSQPTGAKETQYFGPGTRLLVL.

This chain joins TRBV20-1 and TRBJ2-2, with TRBD1 as a possible D gene (7 bases). The CDR3 runs 12 residues. CDR1 is DFQATT, CDR2 SNEGSKA, per germline (reference sequence). V was cut by 3 bases and J by 8 bases, with 10 bases left in between. The CDR3 sequence is CSARTGRGELFF. CDR3 nucleotides: TGCAGTGCTAGGACAGGGAGGGGGGAGCTGTTTTTT.

This clonotype was detected a few times. V gene TRBV6-1 combines with J gene TRBJ2-2; 9 positions match TRBD2. J was trimmed by 5 bases and V by 5 bases; bases with no gene match: 12. This CDR3 spans 17 amino acids. Germline assignment: CDR1 MNHNS and CDR2 SASEGT. The CDR3 DNA sequence: TGTGCCAGCAGTCTTATAGCGGGAGTAGTGGGTACCGGGGAGCTGTTTTTT. Its protein is CASSLIAGVVGTGELFF.

This clonotype was recorded a few times. V and J are TRBV6-5 and TRBJ1-1; D not resolved. Germline-derived CDR1 and CDR2 are MNHEY and SVGAGI. The CDR3 is made up of 14 amino acids. The V end was cut by 0 bases, the J end by 5 bases, with 10 bases between. CDR3 sequence: CASSYSGRRTEAFF. The CDR3, as DNA: TGTGCCAGCAGTTACTCGGGTCGGAGGACTGAAGCTTTCTTT.

The chain employs TRBV2 and TRBJ2-1; no clear D. The DNA end lines up better with TRBJ2-7; the J call may be wrong. The germline CDR1 and CDR2 sequences are SNHLY and FYNNEI. The CDR3 extends over 14 amino acids. The CDR3, as DNA: TGTGCCAGCAGTGATCTTTTCAGCTCCTACGAGCAGTACTTC. This codes for CASSDLFSSYEQYF.

This clonotype has a handful of counts. The V gene is TRBV5-1, the J gene TRBJ2-5, with unresolved D. Trimming cost V 0 bases and J 2 bases, with 11 bases left between them. Germline-derived CDR1 and CDR2 are SGHRS and YFSETQ. The CDR3 length is 15 residues. The CDR3 spells CASSLGIRQQETQYF. CDR3 DNA sequence: TGCGCCAGCAGCTTGGGAATAAGGCAGCAAGAGACCCAGTACTTC.

The chain is built from TRBV20-1 and TRBJ1-5; unclear D gene. V lost 0 bases and J lost 7, with 7 bases in between. CDR1 is DFQATT and CDR2 is SNEGSKA in the germline V gene (reference sequence). The CDR3 runs 12 residues. The CDR3 loop reads CSARDGIQPQHF. DNA of the CDR3: TGCAGTGCTAGAGATGGCATCCAGCCCCAGCATTTT.

J is TRBJ2-3 and V is TRBV5-4; D is ambiguous. CDR1 is SGHNT and CDR2 is YYREEE in the germline V gene (reference sequence). Trimming took off 3 bases at V and 0 bases at J, with 8 bases between the two ends. CDR3 length: 14 amino acids. CDR3 sequence reads: CASSSSSSTDTQYF. CDR3 nucleotides: TGTGCCAGCAGCTCCTCATCTAGCACAGATACGCAGTATTTT.

The table lists this clonotype with a few counts. J is TRBJ2-1 and V is TRBV4-3, with a tentative D call TRBD2 (6 bases). The germline CDR1 and CDR2 sequences are LGHNA and YSLEER. V lost 5 bases and J 10 bases, leaving 12 bases between the germline ends. The CDR3 is 12 residues long. DNA of the CDR3: TGCGCCAGCAGCTACTCGGCGGGAGAGCAGTTCTTC. It encodes CASSYSAGEQFF.

The chain recombines TRBV20-1 with TRBJ1-2; 11 bases are shared with TRBD1. The junction had 10 bases not matched to a gene; V was cut back by 5 bases and J by 2 bases. Per the germline V gene, CDR1 is DFQATT and CDR2 is SNEGSKA (reference sequence). The CDR3 runs 16 residues. The CDR3 loop reads CSASPVGTGGNYGYTF. The CDR3 nucleotides are TGCAGTGCTTCTCCAGTCGGGACAGGGGGAAACTATGGCTACACCTTC.

With regard to this clonotype: The junction differs from germline at one of its ends, possibly a read error. V gene TRBV9 combines with J gene TRBJ2-7; TRBD1 is a possible D gene (5 bases). The CDR3 is 16 residues long. Germline V gives CDR1 SGDLS, CDR2 YYNGEE. CDR3 sequence (DNA): TGTGCCGGCAGCAATCAAATACAGGCCCCATTGGATGAGCAGTACTTC. Translated: CAGSNQIQAPLDEQYF.

To note about this clonotype: Its ends do not fully match the called genes, so a read error is possible. The rearrangement joins TRBV27 to TRBJ1-2, with a possible D match to TRBD1 (6 bases). The CDR3 length is 16 residues. CDR1 MNHEY and CDR2 SMNVEV come from the germline V gene (reference sequence). The CDR3: CTSSFQGRGRDYGYTF. The DNA for the CDR3 is TGTACCAGCAGTTTCCAGGGAAGGGGGAGAGACTATGGCTACACCTTC.

The chain joins TRBV19 to TRBJ2-7; 14 bases are a match to TRBD2. V dropped 8 bases and J dropped 1; count of bases not matched to a gene: 7. CDR1 and CDR2 (germline): LNHDA, SQIVND (reference sequence). The CDR3 has 16 amino acids. In DNA, the CDR3 is TGTGCCAGTTCCCCGGGACTAGCGGGAGTATCCTACGAGCAGTACTTC. The encoded protein is CASSPGLAGVSYEQYF.

J is TRBJ2-7 and V is TRBV20-1; 8 bases map to TRBD1. Trimming removed 4 bases from V and 3 bases from J; junction bases left unmatched: 2. Germline V gives CDR1 DFQATT, CDR2 SNEGSKA (reference sequence). The CDR3 length is 12 residues. The CDR3 coding sequence is TGCAGTGCTACTGACAGGGGCTACGAGCAGTACTTC. Its translation is CSATDRGYEQYF.

V gene TRBV7-2 combines with J gene TRBJ2-7, with D hard to call. Germline CDR1 reads SGHTA; CDR2 reads FQGNSA. Trimming cost V 5 bases and J 2 bases, with 13 bases left between them. The CDR3 is made up of 14 amino acids. Here the CDR3 DNA reads TGTGCCAGCAGCCAAAGACTCGTCCCCTACGAGCAGTACTTC. Its protein product is CASSQRLVPYEQYF.

This clonotype occurred a few times. The rearrangement joins TRBV6-6 to TRBJ2-7; D possibly corresponds to TRBD1 (6 bases). CDR1 is MNHNY and CDR2 is SVGAGI in the germline V gene (reference sequence). The V end lost 6 bases, the J end lost 1 base, and 7 bases lay between the germline ends. The CDR3 has 12 residues. CDR3 sequence: CASRRGSYEQYF. In DNA, the CDR3 is TGTGCCAGCAGAAGGGGGTCCTACGAGCAGTACTTC.

This clonotype was found a few times. The chain couples TRBV18 to TRBJ2-1, with D perhaps matching TRBD2 (6 bases). The length of the CDR3 is 15 residues. Deletions cut 5 bases from V and 4 bases from J, with 15 bases between. Looked up from germline, CDR1 is KGHSH and CDR2 is LQKENI. The chain's CDR3 is CASSIISGEYNEQFF. The CDR3 coding sequence is TGTGCCAGCTCAATTATTAGCGGAGAATACAATGAGCAGTTCTTC.

In this sample, this clonotype turned up a few times. The chain joins TRBV20-1 to TRBJ2-1, with unresolved D. The CDR3 is 11 residues long. Germline V gene lookup returns CDR1 DFQATT and CDR2 SNEGSKA (reference sequence). V was pared by 2 bases and J by 9 bases, with 8 bases between. Here the CDR3 reads CSARMISEQFF. Written as DNA, the CDR3 is TGCAGTGCTAGAATGATTAGTGAGCAGTTCTTC.

This clonotype was observed at least ten times. This rearrangement joins TRBV7-8 to TRBJ2-3; D unresolved. Germline assignment: CDR1 SGHVS and CDR2 FQNEAQ. The CDR3 extends over 14 amino acids. V dropped 5 bases and J dropped 6 bases, with 15 bases sitting between them. CDR3 nucleotides: TGTGCCAGCAGCCATCCCACAACCGGGGATACGCAGTATTTT. Translation: CASSHPTTGDTQYF.